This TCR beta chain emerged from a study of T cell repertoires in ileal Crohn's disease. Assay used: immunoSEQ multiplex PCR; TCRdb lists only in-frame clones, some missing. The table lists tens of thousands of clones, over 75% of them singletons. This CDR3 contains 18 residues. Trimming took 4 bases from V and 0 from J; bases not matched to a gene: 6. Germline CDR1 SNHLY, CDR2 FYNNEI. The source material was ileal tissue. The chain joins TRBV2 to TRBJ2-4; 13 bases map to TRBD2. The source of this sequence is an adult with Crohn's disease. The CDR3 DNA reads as TGTGCCAGCAGTGGGCGACTAGCGGGGGGATTAGCCAAAAACATTCAGTACTTC. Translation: CASSGRLAGGLAKNIQYF.